This entry lists 16 T cell receptor beta chains sequenced from one sample in a study of tumor and adjacent non-tumor tissue in lung cancer (dated 2018 in TCRdb). The library was obtained by multiplex PCR. Sequencing took place on an Illumina HiSeq 2500. TCRbeta libraries were constructed through three rounds of nested PCR with primers (Table S4) according to protocols adapted from ARM-PCR. TCRdb trimmed the raw reads at Q25, called clones with MiXCR and kept productive beta chains. Rows with one shared CDR3 protein collapse into an entry with the most common genes and DNA. The sample has roughly 120,000 distinct CDR3 sequences on record, around 57% of them singletons. The top ten clonotypes cover over 15% of the sample. Bulk unsorted tissue served as the source for RNA extraction, and RNA quality was assessed using a NanoDrop ND-1000 and an Agilent 2100. Normal lung samples were distant non-tumor tissue taken more than 3 cm from the tumor edge.

The sample taken for sequencing was distant non-tumor lung tissue. The receptors here all came from a man aged 60-69 years with non-small cell lung cancer.

About this clonotype: Possible read error: a much larger clone is one base away. The rearrangement links TRBV6-1 to TRBJ2-1; D not certain. CDR1 is MNHNS and CDR2 is SASEGT in the germline V gene. CDR3 length equals 13 residues. As DNA, the CDR3 is TGTGCCAGCACCGGCAACATTTACAATGAGCAGCTCTTC. Its translation: CASTGNIYNEQLF.

Concerning this clonotype itself: Its ends do not fully match the called genes, so a read error is possible. This chain joins TRBV4-1 and TRBJ1-2; D remains ambiguous. Germline-derived CDR1 and CDR2 are MGHRA and YSYEKL. The CDR3 consists of 15 residues. The CDR3 region has the DNA TGCGTCAGCAGCCCCGACTACGGCGGAAGCTATGGTTACACCTTC. Its translation is CVSSPDYGGSYGYTF.

This clonotype was seen a handful of times. This may be a read error, as it is one base from a much larger clone. The chain employs TRBV29-1 and TRBJ2-7; TRBD2 is a possible D gene (5 bases). Germline assignment: CDR1 SQVTM and CDR2 ANQGSEA. V lost 3 bases and J lost 7, with 13 bases in between. The CDR3 is made up of 12 amino acids. The CDR3 region has the DNA TGCAGCGTTGATGATAGAGGGTATGAGCAGTACTTC. Encoded protein: CSVDDRGYEQYF.

As regards this clonotype: Because it lacks the conserved phenylalanine or tryptophan at the end, this CDR3 is likely a read error. It is unclear where the CDR3 begins or ends on the DNA, so no DNA is shown, and the CDR3 is as TCRdb lists it. The rearrangement joins TRBV5-5 to TRBJ2-1; the D call in the table, TRBD1, was not verified against the DNA. CDR1 SGHKS and CDR2 YYEKEE come from the germline V gene (reference sequence). The CDR3 has 15 amino acids, counting both end residues. The CDR3 spells CASSLQGTGYNEHFL.

This clonotype was seen repeatedly, ten times or more. This chain links TRBV29-1 with TRBJ2-5; possibly TRBD1 for D (7 bases). The germline V gene has CDR1 SQVTM and CDR2 ANQGSEA. This CDR3 spans 15 amino acids. In DNA form, the CDR3 reads TGCGGGGGGTTCGGGGACAGCGGGTTCCAAGAGACCCAGTACTTC. The encoded protein is CGGFGDSGFQETQYF.

Comments on this clonotype: At one end, the junction sequence differs from germline, possibly due to a read error. J is TRBJ2-5 and V is TRBV12-3 or TRBV12-4; 8 nucleotides match TRBD1. This CDR3 has 14 residues. The CDR3 nucleotides are TGTGCCAGCAGTCCCGGACAGGGACAAGAGCCCCAATACTTC. It codes for CASSPGQGQEPQYF.

Comments on this clonotype: The junction and the germline gene differ at one end; a read error may be behind it. V and J are TRBV12-3 or TRBV12-4 and TRBJ2-2; 8 nucleotides match TRBD1. CDR3 size: 15 residues. The CDR3 sequence is CASRSGTGRTGVLFF. The CDR3 DNA reads as TGTGCCAGCAGGTCAGGGACAGGACGCACCGGGGTGCTGTTTTTT.

This clonotype was detected ten times or more. The chain joins TRBV7-8 to TRBJ2-2; unclear D gene. Trimming left V 4 bases short and J 1 base short, with 7 bases between. This CDR3 region has 14 residues. CDR1 and CDR2 (germline): SGHVS, FQNEAQ. The CDR3 protein is CASSSDWNTGELFF. The CDR3 DNA reads as TGTGCCAGCAGCTCTGACTGGAACACCGGGGAGCTGTTTTTT.

Details on this clonotype: As the CDR3 is not closed by the conserved phenylalanine or tryptophan, this likely results from a read error. CDR3 DNA sequence: TGTGCAAGCAGGGAGGCCAGCTATCCCGCGAACACCGGGGAGCTGTTTTTA. As protein: CASREASYPANTGELFL. V gene TRBV6-1 combines with J gene TRBJ2-2, with D perhaps TRBD2 (6 bases). This CDR3 is built from 17 residues. Germline-derived CDR1 and CDR2 are MNHNS and SASEGT.

Note on this clonotype: Sequence at one end of the junction differs from germline and may be a read error. J is TRBJ2-7 and V is TRBV11-3; D unresolved. This CDR3 region has 15 residues. In germline, CDR1 is SGHNT, CDR2 YENEEA. In DNA form, the CDR3 reads TGTGCCAGCAGCTTAGATCAGGCCCACGGCGGCGAGCTGTACTTC. It translates to CASSLDQAHGGELYF.

Turning to this clonotype: The junction shows a germline mismatch at one end, possibly a read error. The chain employs TRBV11-2 and TRBJ2-3; 7 bases match TRBD2. CDR3 length: 15 residues. CDR1 SGHAT and CDR2 FQNNGV come from the germline V gene. CDR3 sequence (DNA): TGTGCCAGCAGCTTTGCGGGAGCGTTTAGCAATACGCAATATTTT. Translated, it gives CASSFAGAFSNTQYF.

This clonotype was seen more than once but under ten times. A much larger clone differs from this one at a single base, so this may be a read error. CDR3 region: CASSQVDFRGKPQHF. CDR3 in DNA: TGCGCCAGCAGCCAAGTTGATTTCAGGGGTAAGCCCCAGCATTTT. The chain carries TRBV4-1 and TRBJ1-5, with a weak D call TRBD1 (6 bases). Germline V gene data show CDR1 as MGHRA and CDR2 as YSYEKL. There are 15 residues in the CDR3. V lost 1 base and J 8 bases, leaving 15 bases between the germline ends.

The sample holds a few counts of this clonotype. A much bigger clone sits one base away, suggesting this may be a read error. V and J are TRBV6-1 and TRBJ2-5; 7 bases map to TRBD2. V shed 7 bases and J 1 base; nucleotides not matched to a gene: 12. The CDR3 runs to 16 residues. Germline V gene lookup returns CDR1 MNHNS and CDR2 SASEGT. The CDR3 nucleotides are TGTGCCAGCACGGGGCGGGGGAGGATACCCCAAGAGACCCAGTACTTC. Protein: CASTGRGRIPQETQYF.

In its sample, this clonotype was seen many times. The J gene is TRBJ1-2, the V gene TRBV7-9; 8 bases align to TRBD1. CDR3 size: 13 residues. Germline lookup yields CDR1 SEHNR and CDR2 FQNEAQ (reference sequence). The V gene end was trimmed by 5 bases and the J gene end by 3 bases; junction bases not matched to a gene: 2. The CDR3 reads CASSPGGHYGYTF. Here the CDR3 DNA reads TGTGCCAGCAGCCCAGGGGGCCACTATGGCTACACCTTC.

This clonotype was seen repeatedly, ten times or more. The chain joins TRBV5-1 to TRBJ1-1; D not resolved. Trimming took off 4 bases at V and 0 bases at J, with 16 bases between the two ends. The CDR3 covers 16 residues. Germline lookup yields CDR1 SGHRS and CDR2 YFSETQ. The CDR3 reads CASSGGRVNLNTEAFF. CDR3 coding DNA: TGCGCCAGCAGCGGAGGAAGGGTAAATTTGAACACTGAAGCTTTCTTT.

The chain is built from TRBV7-9 and TRBJ2-7; D unclear. V was trimmed by 7 bases and J by 9 bases, leaving 34 bases between them. The germline gives CDR1 SEHNR, CDR2 FQNEAQ (reference sequence). CDR3 size: 18 residues. The CDR3 region has the DNA TGTGCCAGCACTTCTAACCCGCGAGGAGTTTCTTTCTCTTCAAGGCAGTACTTC. Translation gives CASTSNPRGVSFSSRQYF.